A few counts support the clone carrying this T cell receptor (beta chain). Its antigen remains unidentified. Addition of a universal primer site occurred through template switching, and cDNA carried unique molecular identifiers. Each CDR3 protein gets one entry after TCRdb re-called the 5' RACE reads with MiXCR. The sample records 700,000 to 950,000 distinct CDR3 sequences, more than 9% being singletons. These data originate in a study of identical twins. Study-wide findings and caveats: Twin-shared out-of-frame alpha sequences showed excess low generation probability. Partial confounding of zero-insertion analyses by invariant MAIT and iNKT cells was possible.

Germline CDR1 and CDR2: MGHRA and YSYEKL. V gave up 0 bases and J gave up 2 bases, with 17 bases separating them. This CDR3 region has 17 residues. These data were also filed under a second study, of yellow fever vaccine responses in identical twins.

The sample was PBMCs. The receptor comes from a woman between 18 and 29 years old in good health. The rearrangement links TRBV4-1 to TRBJ2-7; no clear D. CDR3 nucleotides: TGCGCCAGCAGCCAAGATGGATTTCTGGGGAACCCCTACGAGCAGTACTTC. This sequence encodes CASSQDGFLGNPYEQYF.